Listed here is a single T cell receptor (beta chain). TCRdb re-analysed the RT-PCR reads in MiXCR, keeping a single row per CDR3 protein. The repertoire includes hundreds of thousands of distinct CDR3 sequences, 12% to 15% of them detected once, and 3.6% sits in the top ten. The source is a female donor in good health, serving as a healthy control. The sample consisted of memory CD4+ T cells from blood.

CDR3 nucleotide sequence: TGTGCCAGCAGTTACCCCGGACTAGCGGGAGTAGGCGGCTCCTACAATGAGCAGTTCTTC. Translation gives CASSYPGLAGVGGSYNEQFF. This chain joins TRBV6-2 or TRBV6-3 and TRBJ2-1; 13 bases line up with TRBD2. V was clipped by 2 bases and J by 0 bases; unmatched bases: 10. Germline CDR1 is MNHEY and CDR2 is SVGEGT. The CDR3 has 20 residues.